This entry describes one T cell receptor (beta chain). This entry is derived from a study of blood T cell repertoires in COVID-19. In the study overall: Sample material is recorded as cDNA or gDNA derived from T cells, B-cell-depleted T cells, or PBMCs.

TCRdb keeps only in-frame clones here, not all; method: immunoSEQ multiplex PCR. The sample has about 250,000 clones, approximately 89% seen once; the top ten hold roughly 6%. The clonotype was recovered from a woman in her twenties or thirties with COVID-19, enrolled during active disease. The sequencing sample was made of peripheral blood.

In DNA, the CDR3 is TGTGCCTGGAGTGGGGCTACTAGCGGGGGAACAGATACGCAGTATTTT. It yields the protein CAWSGATSGGTDTQYF. The rearrangement joins TRBV30 to TRBJ2-3, with 11 bases matching TRBD2. V lost 1 base to trimming and J lost 3 bases; unmatched junction nucleotides: 6. CDR3 length: 16 residues. In germline, CDR1 is GTSNPN, CDR2 SVGIG (reference sequence).